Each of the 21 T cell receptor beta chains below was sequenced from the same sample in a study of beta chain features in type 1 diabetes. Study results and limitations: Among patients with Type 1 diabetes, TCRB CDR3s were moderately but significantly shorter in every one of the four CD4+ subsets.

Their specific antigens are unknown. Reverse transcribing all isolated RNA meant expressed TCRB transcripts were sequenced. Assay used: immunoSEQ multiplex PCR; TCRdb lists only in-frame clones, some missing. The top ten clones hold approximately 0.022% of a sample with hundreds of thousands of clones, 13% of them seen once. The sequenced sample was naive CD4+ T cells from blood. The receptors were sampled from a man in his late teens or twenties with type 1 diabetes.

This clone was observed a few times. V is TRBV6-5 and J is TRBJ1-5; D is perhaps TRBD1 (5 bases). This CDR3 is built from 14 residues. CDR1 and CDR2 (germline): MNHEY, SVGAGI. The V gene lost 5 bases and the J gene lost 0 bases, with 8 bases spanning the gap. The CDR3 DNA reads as TGTGCCAGCAGTCAAGGACATAGCAATCAGCCCCAGCATTTT. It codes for CASSQGHSNQPQHF.

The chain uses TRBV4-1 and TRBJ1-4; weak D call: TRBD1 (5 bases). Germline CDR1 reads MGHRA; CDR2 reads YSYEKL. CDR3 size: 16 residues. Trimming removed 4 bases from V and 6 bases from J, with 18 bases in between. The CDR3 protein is CASSPATARGYEKLFF. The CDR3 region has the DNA TGCGCCAGCAGCCCCGCGACAGCCCGGGGGTATGAAAAACTGTTTTTT.

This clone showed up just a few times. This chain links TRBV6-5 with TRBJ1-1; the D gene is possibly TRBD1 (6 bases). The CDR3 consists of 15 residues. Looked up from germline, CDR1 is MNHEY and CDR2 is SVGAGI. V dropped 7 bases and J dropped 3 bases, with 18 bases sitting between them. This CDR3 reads CASTYRQAGDTEAFF. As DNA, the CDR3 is TGTGCCAGCACCTATCGACAGGCTGGGGACACTGAAGCTTTCTTT.

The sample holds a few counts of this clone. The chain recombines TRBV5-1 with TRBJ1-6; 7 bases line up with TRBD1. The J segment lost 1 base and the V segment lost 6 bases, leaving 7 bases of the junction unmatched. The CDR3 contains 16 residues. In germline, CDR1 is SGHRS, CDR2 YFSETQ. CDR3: CASTTGERSYNSPLHF. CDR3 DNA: TGCGCCAGCACCACAGGGGAGAGGTCCTATAATTCACCCCTCCACTTT.

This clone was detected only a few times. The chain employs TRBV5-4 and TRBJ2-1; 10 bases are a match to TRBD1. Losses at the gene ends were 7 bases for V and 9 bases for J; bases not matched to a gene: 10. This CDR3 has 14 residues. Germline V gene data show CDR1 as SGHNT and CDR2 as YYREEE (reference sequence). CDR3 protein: CASGSGQGISEQFF. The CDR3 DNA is TGTGCCAGCGGTTCGGGACAGGGGATAAGTGAGCAGTTCTTC.

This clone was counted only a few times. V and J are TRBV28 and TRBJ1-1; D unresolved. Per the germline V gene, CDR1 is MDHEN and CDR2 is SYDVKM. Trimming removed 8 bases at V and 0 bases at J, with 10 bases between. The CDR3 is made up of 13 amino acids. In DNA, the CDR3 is TGTGCCAGCGGCCCGCAGATGAACACTGAAGCTTTCTTT. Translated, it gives CASGPQMNTEAFF.

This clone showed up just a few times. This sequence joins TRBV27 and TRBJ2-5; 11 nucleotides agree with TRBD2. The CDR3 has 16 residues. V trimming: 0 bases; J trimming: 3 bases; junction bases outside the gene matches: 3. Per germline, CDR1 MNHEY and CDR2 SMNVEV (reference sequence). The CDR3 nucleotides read TGTGCCAGCAGTTTATCGCCGGGACTAGCGGAAGAGACCCAGTACTTC. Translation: CASSLSPGLAEETQYF.

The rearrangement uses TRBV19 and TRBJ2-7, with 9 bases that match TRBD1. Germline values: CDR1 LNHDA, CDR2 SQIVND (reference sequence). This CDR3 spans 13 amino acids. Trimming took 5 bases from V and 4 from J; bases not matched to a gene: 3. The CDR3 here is CASSEQGAYEQYF. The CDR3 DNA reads TGTGCCAGTAGTGAACAGGGGGCGTACGAGCAGTACTTC.

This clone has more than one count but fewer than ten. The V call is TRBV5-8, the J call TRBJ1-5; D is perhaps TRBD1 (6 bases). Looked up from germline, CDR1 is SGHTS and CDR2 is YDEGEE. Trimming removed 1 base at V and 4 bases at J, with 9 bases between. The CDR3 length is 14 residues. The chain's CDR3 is CASSLSGANQPQHF. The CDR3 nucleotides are TGTGCCAGCAGCTTGTCAGGGGCAAATCAGCCCCAGCATTTT.

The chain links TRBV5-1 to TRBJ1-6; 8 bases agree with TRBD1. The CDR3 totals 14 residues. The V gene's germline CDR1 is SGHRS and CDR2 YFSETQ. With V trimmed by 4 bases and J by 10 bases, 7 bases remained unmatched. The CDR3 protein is CASSPGQEGSPLHF. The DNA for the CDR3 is TGCGCCAGCAGCCCGGGACAGGAGGGCTCACCCCTCCACTTT. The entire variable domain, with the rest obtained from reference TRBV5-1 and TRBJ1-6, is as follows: KAGVTQTPRYLIKTRGQQVTLSCSPISGHRSVSWYQQTPGQGLQFLFEYFSETQRNKGNFPGRFSGRQFSNSRSEMNVSTLELGDSALYLCASSPGQEGSPLHFGNGTRLTVT.

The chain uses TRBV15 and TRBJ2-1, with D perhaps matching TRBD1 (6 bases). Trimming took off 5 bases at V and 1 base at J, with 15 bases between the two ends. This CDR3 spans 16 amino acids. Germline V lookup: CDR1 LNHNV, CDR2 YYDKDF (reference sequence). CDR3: CATSHGQTSSYNEQFF. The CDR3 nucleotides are TGTGCCACCAGCCACGGACAGACAAGTTCCTACAATGAGCAGTTCTTC.

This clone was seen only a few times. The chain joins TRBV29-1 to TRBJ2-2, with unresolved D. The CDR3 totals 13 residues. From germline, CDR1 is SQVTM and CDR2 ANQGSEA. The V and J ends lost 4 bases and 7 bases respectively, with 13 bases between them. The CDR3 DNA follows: TGCAGCGTTGGTTATTCTAGGAACGGGGAGCTGTTTTTT. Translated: CSVGYSRNGELFF.

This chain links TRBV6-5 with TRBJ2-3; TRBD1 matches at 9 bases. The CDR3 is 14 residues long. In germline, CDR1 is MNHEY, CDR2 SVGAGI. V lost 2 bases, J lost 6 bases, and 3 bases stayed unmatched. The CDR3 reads CASSYATGGDTQYF. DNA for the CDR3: TGTGCCAGCAGTTACGCGACAGGGGGTGATACGCAGTATTTT.

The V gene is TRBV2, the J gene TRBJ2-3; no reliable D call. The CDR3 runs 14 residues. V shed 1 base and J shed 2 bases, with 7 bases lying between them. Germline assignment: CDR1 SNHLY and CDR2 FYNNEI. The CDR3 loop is CASSEGSPTDTQYF. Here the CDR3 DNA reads TGTGCCAGCAGTGAAGGGTCGCCCACAGATACGCAGTATTTT.

CDR3 residues: CASSLRGRKKADTQYF. In DNA, the CDR3 is TGTGCCAGCAGCTTAAGGGGGAGGAAGAAGGCAGATACGCAGTATTTT. The rearrangement joins TRBV5-5 to TRBJ2-3; D is possibly TRBD1 or TRBD2 (6 bases each). Trimming removed 2 bases at V and 4 bases at J, with 17 bases between. The CDR3 contains 16 residues. Germline V lookup: CDR1 SGHKS, CDR2 YYEKEE (reference sequence).

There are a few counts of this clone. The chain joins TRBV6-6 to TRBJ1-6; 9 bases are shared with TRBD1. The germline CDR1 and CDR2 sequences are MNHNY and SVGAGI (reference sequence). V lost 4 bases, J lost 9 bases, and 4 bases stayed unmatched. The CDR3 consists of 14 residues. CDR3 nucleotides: TGTGCCAGCAGTTCCGGGACAGGGTCTTCACCCCTCCACTTT. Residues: CASSSGTGSSPLHF.

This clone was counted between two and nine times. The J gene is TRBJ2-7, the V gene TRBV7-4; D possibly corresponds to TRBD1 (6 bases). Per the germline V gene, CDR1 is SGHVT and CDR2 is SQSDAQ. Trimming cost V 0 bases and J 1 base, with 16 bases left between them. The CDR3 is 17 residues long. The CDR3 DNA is TGTGCCAGCAGCTTAGCTACTCAGGGGCAAGCATCCTACGAGCAGTACTTC. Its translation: CASSLATQGQASYEQYF.

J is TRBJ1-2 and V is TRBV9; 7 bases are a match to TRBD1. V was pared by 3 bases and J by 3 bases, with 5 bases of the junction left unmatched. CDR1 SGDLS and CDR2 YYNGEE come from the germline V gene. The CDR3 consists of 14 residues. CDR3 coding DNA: TGTGCCAGCAGCGAGGAAGGGGGCTACTATGGCTACACCTTC. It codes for CASSEEGGYYGYTF.

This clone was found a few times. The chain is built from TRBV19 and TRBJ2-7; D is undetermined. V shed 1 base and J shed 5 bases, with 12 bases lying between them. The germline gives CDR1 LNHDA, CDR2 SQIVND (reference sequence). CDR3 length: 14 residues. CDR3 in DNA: TGTGCCAGTAGTATAGCCGGGCTCGTGGACGAGCAGTACTTC. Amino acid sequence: CASSIAGLVDEQYF.

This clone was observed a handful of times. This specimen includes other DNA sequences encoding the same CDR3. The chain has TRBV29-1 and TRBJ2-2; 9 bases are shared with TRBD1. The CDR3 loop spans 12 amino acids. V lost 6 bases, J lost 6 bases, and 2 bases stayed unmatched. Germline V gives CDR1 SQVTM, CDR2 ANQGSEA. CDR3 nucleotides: TGCAGCGTCGGACAGGGGTCCGGGGAGCTGTTTTTT. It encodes CSVGQGSGELFF.

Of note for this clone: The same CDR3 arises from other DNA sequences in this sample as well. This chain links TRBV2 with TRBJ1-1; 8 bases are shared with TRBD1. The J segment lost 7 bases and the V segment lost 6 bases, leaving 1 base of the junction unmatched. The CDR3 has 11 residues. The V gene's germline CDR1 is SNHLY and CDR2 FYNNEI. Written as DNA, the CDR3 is TGTGCCAGCAGCGGACAGGGTGAAGCTTTCTTT. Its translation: CASSGQGEAFF. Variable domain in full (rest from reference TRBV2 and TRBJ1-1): EPEVTQTPSHQVTQMGQEVILRCVPISNHLYFYWYRQILGQKVEFLVSFYNNEISEKSEIFDDQFSVERPDGSNFTLKIRSTKLEDSAMYFCASSGQGEAFFGQGTRLTVV.